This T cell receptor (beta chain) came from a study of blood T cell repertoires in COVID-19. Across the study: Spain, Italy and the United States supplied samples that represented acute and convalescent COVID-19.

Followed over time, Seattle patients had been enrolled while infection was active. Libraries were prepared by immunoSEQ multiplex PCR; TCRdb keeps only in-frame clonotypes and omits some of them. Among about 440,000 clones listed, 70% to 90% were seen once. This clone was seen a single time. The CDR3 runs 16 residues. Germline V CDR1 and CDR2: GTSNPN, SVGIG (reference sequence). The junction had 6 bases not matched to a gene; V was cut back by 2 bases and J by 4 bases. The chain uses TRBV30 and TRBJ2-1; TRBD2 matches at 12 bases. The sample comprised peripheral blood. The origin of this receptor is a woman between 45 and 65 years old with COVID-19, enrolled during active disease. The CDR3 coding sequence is TGTGCCTGGAGTAAGTCTAGCGGGGGGGCGTACAATGAGCAGTTCTTC. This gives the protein CAWSKSSGGAYNEQFF.